This T cell receptor (beta chain) stems from a study of response to subunit inactivated influenza vaccine. Points from the study as a whole: Each seasonal flu vaccination may recruit only limited new T cells, authors suggested.

Germline CDR1 reads DFQATT; CDR2 reads SNEGSKA (reference sequence). The CDR3 is 14 amino acids. V lost 0 bases, J lost 8 bases, and 13 bases lay in between. Details on this clonotype: Its antigen is still unknown.

TCRdb reprocessed the RT-PCR reads via MiXCR and lists one record per CDR3 protein. The sample gives about 800,000 distinct CDR3 sequences, roughly 20% of which show up once; roughly 10% is in the top ten. Sequencing used PBMCs from blood, obtained 4 to 6 days after vaccination. This sequence was found in a man aged 45 to 65 who received an inactivated influenza vaccine. The rearrangement links TRBV20-1 to TRBJ1-4; tentatively, D is TRBD1 (5 bases). The CDR3: CSARDRVGGEKLFF. The CDR3 coding sequence is TGCAGTGCTAGAGATCGGGTGGGGGGAGAAAAACTGTTTTTT.